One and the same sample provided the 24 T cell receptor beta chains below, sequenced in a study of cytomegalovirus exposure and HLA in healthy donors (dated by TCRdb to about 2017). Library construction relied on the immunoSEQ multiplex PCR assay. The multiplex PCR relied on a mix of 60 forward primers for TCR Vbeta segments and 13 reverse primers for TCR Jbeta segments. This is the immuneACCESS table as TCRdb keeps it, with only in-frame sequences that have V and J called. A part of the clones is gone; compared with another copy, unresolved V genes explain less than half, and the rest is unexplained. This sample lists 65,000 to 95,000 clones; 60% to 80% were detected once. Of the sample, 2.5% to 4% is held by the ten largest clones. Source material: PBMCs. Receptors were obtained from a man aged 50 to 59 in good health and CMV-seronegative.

As DNA, the CDR3 is TGTGCCAGCAGCTGGGATATGACAGGGTACAAGAACACTGAAGCTTTCTTT. The encoded protein is CASSWDMTGYKNTEAFF. The chain links TRBV5-8 to TRBJ1-1; 7 bases match TRBD1. Germline values: CDR1 SGHTS, CDR2 YDEGEE. V dropped 3 bases and J dropped 1; count of bases not matched to a gene: 12. The CDR3 extends over 17 amino acids.

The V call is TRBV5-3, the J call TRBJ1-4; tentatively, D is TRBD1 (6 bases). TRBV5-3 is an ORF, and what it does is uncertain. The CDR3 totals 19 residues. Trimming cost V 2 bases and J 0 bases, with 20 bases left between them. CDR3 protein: CARSLCPDAGDATNEKLFF. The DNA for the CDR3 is TGTGCCAGAAGCTTATGCCCGGACGCAGGGGACGCAACTAATGAAAAACTGTTTTTT.

The CDR3 here is CAISDLGPTITGSDYGYTF. DNA for the CDR3: TGTGCCATCAGTGATTTAGGGCCGACGATTACAGGTAGTGACTATGGCTACACCTTC. V usage is TRBV10-3 and J usage is TRBJ1-2; possible D gene TRBD1, 5 bases. V was clipped by 3 bases and J by 3 bases, with 26 bases between them. CDR3 length: 19 residues. Per germline, CDR1 ENHRY and CDR2 SYGVKD.

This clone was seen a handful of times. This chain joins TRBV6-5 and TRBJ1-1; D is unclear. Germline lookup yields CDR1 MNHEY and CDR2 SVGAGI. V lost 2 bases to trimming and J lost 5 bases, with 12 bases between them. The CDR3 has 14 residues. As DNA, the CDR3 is TGTGCCAGCAGTTACGCTTCACGGGGTACTGAAGCTTTCTTT. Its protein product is CASSYASRGTEAFF.

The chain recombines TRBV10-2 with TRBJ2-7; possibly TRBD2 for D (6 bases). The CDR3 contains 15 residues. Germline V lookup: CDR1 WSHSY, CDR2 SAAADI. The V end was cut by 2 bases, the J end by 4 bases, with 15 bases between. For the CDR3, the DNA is TGCGCCAGCAGTGAGCCGGGGGAGGTACTTTACGAGCAGTACTTC. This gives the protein CASSEPGEVLYEQYF.

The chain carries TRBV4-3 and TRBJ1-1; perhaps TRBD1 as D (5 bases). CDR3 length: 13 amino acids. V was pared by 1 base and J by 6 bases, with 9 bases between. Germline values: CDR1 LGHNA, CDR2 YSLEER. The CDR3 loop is CASSQVGASEAFF. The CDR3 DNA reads TGCGCCAGCAGCCAAGTTGGGGCCTCTGAAGCTTTCTTT.

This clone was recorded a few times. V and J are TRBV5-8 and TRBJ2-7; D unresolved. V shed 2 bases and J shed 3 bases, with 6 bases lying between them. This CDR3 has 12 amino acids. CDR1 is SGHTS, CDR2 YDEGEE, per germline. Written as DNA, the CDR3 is TGTGCCAGCAGCTTTGCGTACTACGAGCAGTACTTC. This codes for CASSFAYYEQYF.

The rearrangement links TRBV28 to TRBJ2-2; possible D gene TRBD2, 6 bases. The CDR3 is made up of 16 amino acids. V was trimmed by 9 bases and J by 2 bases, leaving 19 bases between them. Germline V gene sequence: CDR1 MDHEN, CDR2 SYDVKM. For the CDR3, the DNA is TGTGCCAGTAACCCCTTCGGGCGGGGAAACACCGGGGAGCTGTTTTTT. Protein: CASNPFGRGNTGELFF.

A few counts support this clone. This chain's CDR3 is CASSFEVAGNTIYF. The CDR3 nucleotides are TGTGCCAGCAGTTTCGAGGTTGCTGGAAACACCATATATTTT. The chain couples TRBV6-6 to TRBJ1-3; unclear D gene. V was clipped by 4 bases and J by 2 bases, with 9 bases between them. CDR1 is MNHNY, CDR2 SVGAGI, per germline (reference sequence). CDR3 length equals 14 residues.

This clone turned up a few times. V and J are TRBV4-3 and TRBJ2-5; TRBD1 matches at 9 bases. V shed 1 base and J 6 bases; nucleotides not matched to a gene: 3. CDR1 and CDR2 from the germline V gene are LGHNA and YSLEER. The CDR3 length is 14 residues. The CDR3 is CASSQGQGEKTQYF. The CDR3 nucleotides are TGCGCCAGCAGCCAAGGACAGGGGGAGAAGACCCAGTACTTC.

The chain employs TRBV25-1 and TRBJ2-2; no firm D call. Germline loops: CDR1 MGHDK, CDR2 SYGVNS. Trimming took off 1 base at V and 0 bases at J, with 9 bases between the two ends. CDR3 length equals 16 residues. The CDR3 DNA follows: TGTGCCAGCAGTGAATCAACAGTCTCGAACACCGGGGAGCTGTTTTTT. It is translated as CASSESTVSNTGELFF.

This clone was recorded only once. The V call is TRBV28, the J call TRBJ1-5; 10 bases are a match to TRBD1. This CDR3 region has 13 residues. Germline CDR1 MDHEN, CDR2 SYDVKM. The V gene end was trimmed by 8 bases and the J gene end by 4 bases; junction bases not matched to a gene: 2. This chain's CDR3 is CASWDRGNQPQHF. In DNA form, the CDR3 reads TGTGCCAGCTGGGACAGGGGAAATCAGCCCCAGCATTTT.

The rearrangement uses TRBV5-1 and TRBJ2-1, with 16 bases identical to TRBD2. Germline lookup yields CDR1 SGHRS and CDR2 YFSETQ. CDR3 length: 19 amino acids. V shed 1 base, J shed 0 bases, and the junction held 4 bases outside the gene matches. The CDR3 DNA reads TGCGCCAGCAGCTTGCCGGGACTAGCGGGGGGGAGCTCCTACAATGAGCAGTTCTTC. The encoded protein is CASSLPGLAGGSSYNEQFF.

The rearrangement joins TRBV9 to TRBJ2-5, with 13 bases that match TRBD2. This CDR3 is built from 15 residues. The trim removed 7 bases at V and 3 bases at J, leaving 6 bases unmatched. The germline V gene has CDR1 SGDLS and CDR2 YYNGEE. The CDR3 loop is CASSGTSGAKETQYF. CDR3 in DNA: TGTGCCAGCTCTGGGACTAGCGGGGCGAAAGAGACCCAGTACTTC. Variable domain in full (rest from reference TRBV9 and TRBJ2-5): DSGVTQTPKHLITATGQRVTLRCSPRSGDLSVYWYQQSLDQGLQFLIQYYNGEERAKGNILERFSAQQFPDLHSELNLSSLELGDSALYFCASSGTSGAKETQYFGPGTRLLVL.

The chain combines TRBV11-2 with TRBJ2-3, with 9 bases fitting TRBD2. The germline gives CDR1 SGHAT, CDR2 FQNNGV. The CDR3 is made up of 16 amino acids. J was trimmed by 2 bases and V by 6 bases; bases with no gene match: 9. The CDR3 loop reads CASRPTSGRFTDTQYF. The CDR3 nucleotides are TGTGCCAGCAGGCCTACTAGCGGGCGCTTCACAGATACGCAGTATTTT.

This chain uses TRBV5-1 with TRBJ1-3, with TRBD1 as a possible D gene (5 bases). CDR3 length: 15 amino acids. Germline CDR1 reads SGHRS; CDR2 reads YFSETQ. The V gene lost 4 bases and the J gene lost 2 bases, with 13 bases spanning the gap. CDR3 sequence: CASSPSGGAGNTIYF. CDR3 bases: TGCGCCAGCAGCCCGTCCGGGGGGGCTGGAAACACCATATATTTT.

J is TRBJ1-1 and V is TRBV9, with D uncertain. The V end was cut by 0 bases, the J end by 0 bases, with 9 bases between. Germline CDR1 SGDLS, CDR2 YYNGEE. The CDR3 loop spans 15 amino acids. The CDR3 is CASSVGGAMNTEAFF. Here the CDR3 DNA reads TGTGCCAGCAGCGTAGGGGGAGCTATGAACACTGAAGCTTTCTTT.

The CDR3 region has the DNA TGCGCCAGCAGCTTGGGGGACAGGGGGACCTACAATGAGCAGTTCTTC. Protein product: CASSLGDRGTYNEQFF. The V call is TRBV5-1, the J call TRBJ2-1; 11 nucleotides match TRBD1. CDR3 length: 16 amino acids. Germline CDR1 SGHRS, CDR2 YFSETQ. The V and J ends lost 0 bases and 2 bases, in that order; junction bases with no gene match: 1.

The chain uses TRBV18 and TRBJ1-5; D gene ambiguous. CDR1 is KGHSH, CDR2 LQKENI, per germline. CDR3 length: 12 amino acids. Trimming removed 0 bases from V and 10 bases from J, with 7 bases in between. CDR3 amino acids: CASSPPGGPQHF. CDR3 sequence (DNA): TGTGCCAGCTCACCACCGGGAGGTCCCCAGCATTTT.

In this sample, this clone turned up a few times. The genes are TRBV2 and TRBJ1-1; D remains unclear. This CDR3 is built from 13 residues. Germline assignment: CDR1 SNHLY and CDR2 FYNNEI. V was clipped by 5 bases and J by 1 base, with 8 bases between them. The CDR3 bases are TGTGCCAGCAGTCTTGGAGAGAACACTGAAGCTTTCTTT. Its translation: CASSLGENTEAFF.

CDR3 protein: CASSGRAGGPSNEQFF. In DNA, the CDR3 is TGTGCCAGCAGCGGTAGAGCGGGGGGGCCGAGCAATGAGCAGTTCTTC. The chain couples TRBV9 to TRBJ2-1, with 10 bases matching TRBD2. The germline gives CDR1 SGDLS, CDR2 YYNGEE. The trim removed 3 bases at V and 6 bases at J, leaving 9 bases unmatched. CDR3 size: 16 residues.

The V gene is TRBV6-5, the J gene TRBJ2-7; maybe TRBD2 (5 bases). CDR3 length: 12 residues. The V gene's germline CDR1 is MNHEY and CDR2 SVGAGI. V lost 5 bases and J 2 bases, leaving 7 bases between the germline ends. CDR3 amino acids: CASSTGAYEQYF. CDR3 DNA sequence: TGTGCCAGCAGTACCGGGGCCTACGAGCAGTACTTC.

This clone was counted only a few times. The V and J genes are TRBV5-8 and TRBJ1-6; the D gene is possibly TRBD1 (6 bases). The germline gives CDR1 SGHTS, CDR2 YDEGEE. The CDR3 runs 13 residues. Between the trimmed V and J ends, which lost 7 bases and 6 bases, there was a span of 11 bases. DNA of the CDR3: TGTGCCAGCCGCTGGACAGTTAATTCACCCCTCCACTTT. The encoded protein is CASRWTVNSPLHF.

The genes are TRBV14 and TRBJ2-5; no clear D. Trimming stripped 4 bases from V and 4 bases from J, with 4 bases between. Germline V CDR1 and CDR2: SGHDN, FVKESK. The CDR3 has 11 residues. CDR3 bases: TGTGCCAGCAGCCTCCGAGAGACCCAGTACTTC. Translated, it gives CASSLRETQYF.